These 29 T cell receptor beta chains were all obtained from the same sample, sequenced in a study of blood T cell repertoires in COVID-19. Method: immunoSEQ multiplex PCR; TCRdb's copy keeps in-frame clones and lacks some. Of 150,000 to 200,000 clones listed, about 86% are singletons. Material: peripheral blood. These receptors were collected from a woman older than 75 in a cohort sampled during active or convalescent COVID-19.

V and J are TRBV28 and TRBJ2-7, with TRBD1 matching over 10 bases. The CDR3 has 13 residues. Looked up from germline, CDR1 is MDHEN and CDR2 is SYDVKM. Trimming took 2 bases from V and 7 from J; bases not matched to a gene: 2. The CDR3 is CASSLGDRGEQYF. The CDR3 region has the DNA TGTGCCAGCAGTTTAGGGGACAGGGGAGAGCAGTACTTC.

The chain is built from TRBV19 and TRBJ2-7, with a tentative D call TRBD1 (5 bases). The V end was cut by 3 bases, the J end by 3 bases, with 24 bases between. CDR3 length: 18 amino acids. The germline V gene has CDR1 LNHDA and CDR2 SQIVND (reference sequence). CDR3 region: CASSIGLGSGRVGYEQYF. CDR3 coding DNA: TGTGCCAGTAGTATTGGGCTGGGTTCCGGCAGGGTCGGCTACGAGCAGTACTTC.

V and J are TRBV19 and TRBJ1-4; D might be TRBD1 (5 bases). The CDR3 extends over 15 amino acids. Per germline, CDR1 LNHDA and CDR2 SQIVND (reference sequence). The V end was cut by 6 bases, the J end by 8 bases, with 19 bases between. The CDR3 spells CASSPPRGFGEKLFF. In nucleotides, the CDR3 is TGTGCCAGTAGCCCTCCAAGGGGATTCGGAGAAAAACTGTTTTTT.

This chain links TRBV30 with TRBJ1-1, with unresolved D. Germline assignment: CDR1 GTSNPN and CDR2 SVGIG (reference sequence). The CDR3 has 16 residues. Deletions cut 4 bases from V and 0 bases from J, with 18 bases between. This CDR3 reads CAWNITGFLMNTEAFF. The CDR3, as DNA: TGTGCCTGGAACATAACCGGGTTTCTTATGAACACTGAAGCTTTCTTT.

The rearrangement links TRBV5-6 to TRBJ1-4; 7 positions agree with TRBD1. This CDR3 is built from 15 residues. V shed 4 bases, J shed 8 bases, and the junction held 11 bases outside the gene matches. Germline assignment: CDR1 SGHDT and CDR2 YYEEEE. This CDR3 is CASSVLTGSGEKLFF. The CDR3 DNA is TGTGCCAGCAGCGTACTGACAGGGTCGGGAGAAAAACTGTTTTTT.

This chain uses TRBV12-3 or TRBV12-4 with TRBJ1-5; D unresolved. The CDR3 has 13 amino acids. The V end lost 2 bases, the J end lost 2 bases, and 4 bases lay between the germline ends. CDR3 DNA sequence: TGTGCCAGCAGTTTAAGCGGCAATCAGCCCCAGCATTTT. It translates to CASSLSGNQPQHF.

The CDR3 region has the DNA TGCAGTGCTTTCGGGTACGATGGCTACACCTTC. As protein: CSAFGYDGYTF. The J gene is TRBJ1-2, the V gene TRBV20-1; D is uncertain. Germline V gene lookup returns CDR1 DFQATT and CDR2 SNEGSKA (reference sequence). Trimming took 5 bases from V and 6 from J, leaving 10 bases between them. The length of the CDR3 is 11 residues.

The CDR3 DNA follows: TGTGCCATCAGACGGACAGGGGGCAACACAGATACGCAGTATTTT. This codes for CAIRRTGGNTDTQYF. The chain couples TRBV10-3 to TRBJ2-3; the match to TRBD1 covers 11 bases. J lost 2 bases, V lost 6 bases, and 4 bases had no gene match. The CDR3 has 15 residues. Germline lookup yields CDR1 ENHRY and CDR2 SYGVKD.

J is TRBJ1-2 and V is TRBV7-9, with D tentatively TRBD1 (5 bases). Trimming stripped 3 bases from V and 3 bases from J, with 11 bases between. The CDR3 contains 14 residues. Germline CDR1 SEHNR, CDR2 FQNEAQ (reference sequence). The CDR3 is CASSFQQADYGYTF. The CDR3 DNA sequence: TGTGCCAGCAGCTTCCAACAGGCCGACTATGGCTACACCTTC.

This sequence joins TRBV6-2 or TRBV6-3 and TRBJ1-5; no firm D call. Germline CDR1 and CDR2: MNHEY and SVGEGT. The CDR3 spans 15 residues. V lost 5 bases and J 2 bases, leaving 13 bases between the germline ends. CDR3 coding DNA: TGTGCCAGCAGTCCCCCCCCTTCCCGCAATCAGCCCCAGCATTTT. It codes for CASSPPPSRNQPQHF.

This chain joins TRBV10-2 and TRBJ2-5; D gene unclear. This CDR3 has 11 amino acids. Germline loops: CDR1 WSHSY, CDR2 SAAADI. Deletions cut 8 bases from V and 5 bases from J, with 9 bases between. The CDR3 nucleotides read TGCGCCAGCTCCTGGCGGGAGACCCAGTACTTC. This sequence encodes CASSWRETQYF.

The genes are TRBV18 and TRBJ2-7; 7 bases map to TRBD1. This CDR3 contains 13 residues. Germline V gene sequence: CDR1 KGHSH, CDR2 LQKENI. Trimming took 4 bases from V and 2 from J; bases not matched to a gene: 2. CDR3 residues: CASSRQGTYEQYF. CDR3 in DNA: TGTGCCAGCTCACGACAGGGAACCTACGAGCAGTACTTC.

The chain combines TRBV19 with TRBJ1-2, with 10 nucleotides matching TRBD1. V shed 4 bases, J shed 1 base, and the junction held 6 bases outside the gene matches. This CDR3 is built from 16 residues. Germline V CDR1 and CDR2: LNHDA, SQIVND (reference sequence). This CDR3 is CASSTTGGRGNYGYTF. In DNA form, the CDR3 reads TGTGCCAGTAGTACGACAGGGGGCAGGGGTAACTATGGCTACACCTTC.

This chain uses TRBV5-5 with TRBJ1-5; D unresolved. V lost 3 bases to trimming and J lost 3 bases, with 16 bases between them. CDR1 and CDR2 from the germline V gene are SGHKS and YYEKEE (reference sequence). The CDR3 covers 16 residues. CDR3 amino acids: CASSSLGGRVNQPQHF. The CDR3 nucleotides are TGTGCCAGCAGCTCCCTCGGAGGAAGGGTCAATCAGCCCCAGCATTTT.

This clone has only a few counts. In DNA form, the CDR3 reads TGTGCCAGCAGTCCCGGGACAGGGTGGGGCAATCAGCCCCAGCATTTT. It translates to CASSPGTGWGNQPQHF. The gene calls are TRBV28 and TRBJ1-5, with 9 bases identical to TRBD1. Germline V gene lookup returns CDR1 MDHEN and CDR2 SYDVKM. This CDR3 contains 16 residues. V shed 5 bases and J 2 bases; nucleotides not matched to a gene: 7.

The chain combines TRBV5-1 with TRBJ2-7; tentatively, D is TRBD2 (6 bases). The V gene's germline CDR1 is SGHRS and CDR2 YFSETQ. Deletions cut 4 bases from V and 2 bases from J, with 13 bases between. The CDR3 totals 14 residues. Here the CDR3 DNA reads TGCGCCAGCAGCCCCGAGCGGGCGCCCTACGAGCAGTACTTC. Encoded protein: CASSPERAPYEQYF. Variable domain in full (rest from reference TRBV5-1 and TRBJ2-7): KAGVTQTPRYLIKTRGQQVTLSCSPISGHRSVSWYQQTPGQGLQFLFEYFSETQRNKGNFPGRFSGRQFSNSRSEMNVSTLELGDSALYLCASSPERAPYEQYFGPGTRLTVT.

The chain links TRBV5-1 to TRBJ2-7; 9 bases fit TRBD1. V shed 0 bases, J shed 2 bases, and the junction held 0 bases outside the gene matches. This CDR3 has 14 amino acids. Per germline, CDR1 SGHRS and CDR2 YFSETQ. The CDR3 DNA sequence: TGCGCCAGCAGCTTGGGACAGGGGGCCTACGAGCAGTACGTC. It is translated as CASSLGQGAYEQYV.

There are a few counts of this clone. The rearrangement joins TRBV7-6 to TRBJ2-2; 7 nucleotides agree with TRBD1. J was trimmed by 0 bases and V by 2 bases; bases with no gene match: 9. The CDR3 length is 18 residues. CDR1 is SGHVS and CDR2 is FNYEAQ in the germline V gene. The CDR3 loop is CASSLWGRTGANTGELFF. The CDR3 DNA follows: TGTGCCAGCAGCTTATGGGGGCGGACAGGAGCGAACACCGGGGAGCTGTTTTTT.

The gene calls are TRBV4-1 and TRBJ2-3, with D tentatively TRBD1 (6 bases). V shed 2 bases and J shed 0 bases, with 9 bases lying between them. Germline CDR1 reads MGHRA; CDR2 reads YSYEKL. This CDR3 region has 15 residues. CDR3 amino acids: CASSQIDRSTDTQYF. The CDR3 nucleotides are TGCGCCAGCAGCCAAATAGACAGGAGCACAGATACGCAGTATTTT.

The chain links TRBV11-3 to TRBJ2-1, with D unclear. Trimming removed 4 bases at V and 5 bases at J, with 3 bases between. Germline assignment: CDR1 SGHNT and CDR2 YENEEA. There are 11 residues in the CDR3. CDR3 nucleotides: TGTGCCAGCAGCTCAGACAATGAGCAGTTCTTC. It specifies CASSSDNEQFF. Full variable domain (outside the CDR3, taken from reference TRBV11-3 and TRBJ2-1): EAGVVQSPRYKIIEKKQPVAFWCNPISGHNTLYWYLQNLGQGPELLIRYENEEAVDDSQLPKDRFSAERLKGVDSTLKIQPAELGDSAVYLCASSSDNEQFFGPGTRLTVL.

The chain employs TRBV5-4 and TRBJ1-2, with 12 positions matching TRBD1. CDR3 length: 16 amino acids. CDR1 is SGHNT, CDR2 YYREEE, per germline (reference sequence). Trimming cost V 4 bases and J 4 bases; bases outside gene matches: 8. In DNA, the CDR3 is TGTGCCAGCAGCCAATCCCGGGACAGGGGGCTCTATGGCTACACCTTC. Translating it yields CASSQSRDRGLYGYTF.

This chain uses TRBV3-1 (or the pseudogene TRBV3-2) with TRBJ2-1; D is unresolved. The CDR3 is made up of 12 amino acids. Germline CDR1 LGHDT, CDR2 YNNKEL (reference sequence). The V gene lost 4 bases and the J gene lost 8 bases, with 9 bases spanning the gap. CDR3 in amino acids: CASSPYEDEQFF. CDR3 DNA sequence: TGTGCCAGCAGCCCGTACGAGGATGAGCAGTTCTTC.

The chain has TRBV19 and TRBJ1-5, with 10 bases that match TRBD1. The CDR3 runs 15 residues. V lost 5 bases, J lost 4 bases, and 5 bases stayed unmatched. Per germline, CDR1 LNHDA and CDR2 SQIVND (reference sequence). CDR3 region: CASSVLGQGNQPQHF. The CDR3 DNA reads TGTGCCAGTAGTGTCTTGGGACAGGGGAATCAGCCCCAGCATTTT.

This clone showed up just a few times. The gene calls are TRBV5-1 and TRBJ1-2, with 9 bases identical to TRBD1. CDR3 length: 15 residues. The V gene's germline CDR1 is SGHRS and CDR2 YFSETQ. Trimming took 1 base from V and 2 from J; bases not matched to a gene: 3. CDR3 residues: CASSLTGTGNYGYTF. For the CDR3, the DNA is TGCGCCAGCAGCTTGACCGGGACAGGGAACTATGGCTACACCTTC. The full variable domain, in which reference TRBV5-1 and TRBJ1-2 provide the parts outside the CDR3, is KAGVTQTPRYLIKTRGQQVTLSCSPISGHRSVSWYQQTPGQGLQFLFEYFSETQRNKGNFPGRFSGRQFSNSRSEMNVSTLELGDSALYLCASSLTGTGNYGYTFGSGTRLTVV.

The chain links TRBV7-8 to TRBJ1-1; 7 bases are shared with TRBD1. The CDR3 length is 15 residues. The germline V gene has CDR1 SGHVS and CDR2 FQNEAQ. J was trimmed by 5 bases and V by 1 base; bases with no gene match: 7. The CDR3 reads CASSLGTGGSTEAFF. Here the CDR3 DNA reads TGTGCCAGCAGCTTAGGGACAGGAGGAAGTACTGAAGCTTTCTTT.

This clone appeared once. The CDR3 coding sequence is TGTGCCAGCAGCTTAAGAAGTCAGGGAACTAATGAAAAACTGTTTTTT. Encoded protein: CASSLRSQGTNEKLFF. V is TRBV7-9 and J is TRBJ1-4, with D possibly matching TRBD1 (5 bases). V lost 2 bases and J 1 base, leaving 11 bases between the germline ends. CDR1 and CDR2 from the germline V gene are SEHNR and FQNEAQ (reference sequence). The CDR3 covers 16 residues.

The CDR3 nucleotides are TGTGCCAGCAGCACAGGGACAGGGGACTATGGCTACACCTTC. It is translated as CASSTGTGDYGYTF. The chain carries TRBV7-2 and TRBJ1-2; TRBD1 aligns across 10 bases. Germline trimming cut 5 bases from V and 3 bases from J; bases unmatched to any gene: 3. The CDR3 length is 14 residues. CDR1 is SGHTA, CDR2 FQGNSA, per germline.

The CDR3 coding sequence is TGCAGCGGTAAGGGAGCGAAAGGGGAAAAACTGTTTTTT. Residues: CSGKGAKGEKLFF. The chain employs TRBV29-1 and TRBJ1-4; D unresolved. This CDR3 spans 13 amino acids. Germline lookup yields CDR1 SQVTM and CDR2 ANQGSEA. Trimming stripped 7 bases from V and 8 bases from J, with 17 bases between. Filled out from reference TRBV29-1 and TRBJ1-4, the complete variable domain reads SAVISQKPSRDICQRGTSLTIQCQVDSQVTMMFWYRQQPGQSLTLIATANQGSEATYESGFVIDKFPISRPNLTFSTLTVSNMSPEDSSIYLCSGKGAKGEKLFFGSGTQLSVL.

The chain has TRBV9 and TRBJ2-1; 7 positions agree with TRBD1. This CDR3 has 15 amino acids. CDR1 and CDR2 (germline): SGDLS, YYNGEE. V gave up 0 bases and J gave up 7 bases; unmatched junction bases: 7. CDR3 nucleotide sequence: TGTGCCAGCAGCGTAGAGGGGGCAAGGGGGAATGAGCAGTTCTTC. The encoded protein is CASSVEGARGNEQFF.